Shown below are 24 T cell receptor beta chains from a single sample sequenced in a study of T cells in women clearing cervical HPV infection. This table comes from immunoSEQ multiplex PCR, and its TCRdb copy is limited to in-frame clones, with some not included. This sample's table reports over 30,000 clones. The source material was blood buffy coat. The receptors originated from a woman between 18 and 69 years old with a cervical HPV16 infection that either progressed to CIN3+ or cleared (not recorded which).

A word on this clone: The read finishes 3 residues shy of the CDR3 end, and the germline J gene is used to complete it. The chain combines TRBV6-2 or TRBV6-3 with TRBJ2-1; weak D call: TRBD2 (6 bases). Germline-derived CDR1 and CDR2 are MNHEY and SVGEGT. The CDR3 length is 17 residues. V lost 2 bases and J lost 5, with 19 bases in between. The sequenced CDR3 bases are TGTGCCAGCAGTTACCCGAGTCGACTAGGTGATCACAATGAG. This encodes CASSYPSRLGDHNE. In full, the CDR3 is CASSYPSRLGDHNEQFF.

Worth noting for this clone: The observed sequence ends 3 residues before the CDR3 terminus, with the missing tail filled in from the germline J gene. The chain is built from TRBV5-4 and TRBJ1-5, with D maybe TRBD1 (6 bases). Looked up from germline, CDR1 is SGHNT and CDR2 is YYREEE (reference sequence). This CDR3 is built from 16 residues. Trimming removed 2 bases at V and 5 bases at J, with 17 bases between. CDR3 region: CASSFGGGQVDQPQHF. CDR3 DNA, as far as it was read: TGTGCCAGCAGCTTTGGGGGGGGGCAGGTTGATCAGCCC.

About this clone itself: The CDR3 end falls 3 residues outside the read, so it is completed with the germline J gene. V gene TRBV15 combines with J gene TRBJ2-7; a possible D gene is TRBD1 (5 bases). This CDR3 comprises 13 residues. V shed 3 bases and J shed 3 bases, with 9 bases lying between them. Germline V gene sequence: CDR1 LNHNV, CDR2 YYDKDF (reference sequence). Partial CDR3 DNA: TGTGCCACCAGCAGTTCAGGGCTCTACGAG. It encodes CATSSSGLYE. From start to end, the CDR3 is CATSSSGLYEQYF.

Turning to this clone: The CDR3 end falls 3 residues outside the read, so it is completed with the germline J gene. The chain combines TRBV18 with TRBJ1-1; 8 bases align to TRBD1. The germline V gene has CDR1 KGHSH and CDR2 LQKENI. Trimming cost V 4 bases and J 1 base; bases outside gene matches: 2. The CDR3 spans 14 residues. The part of the CDR3 DNA that was read is TGTGCCAGCTCACAGGGGACAGGGAACACTGAA. Translating gives CASSQGTGNTE. The CDR3 reads in full as CASSQGTGNTEAFF.

On this clone: The read falls 3 residues short of the CDR3 end, and the missing part is taken from the germline J gene. The J gene is TRBJ2-2, the V gene TRBV18, with no clear D. V shed 8 bases and J shed 6 bases, with 10 bases lying between them. The CDR3 is 12 amino acids. Germline V gene lookup returns CDR1 KGHSH and CDR2 LQKENI. The CDR3 sequence: CASELMAGELFF. The CDR3 DNA, read in part, is TGTGCCAGCGAACTCATGGCCGGGGAG.

Details on this clone: The CDR3 end is not reached by the read, which stops 3 residues before it; the germline J gene fills it in. The chain uses TRBV20-1 and TRBJ1-2; possible D gene TRBD1, 6 bases. This CDR3 comprises 13 residues. The germline V gene encodes CDR1 DFQATT and CDR2 SNEGSKA (reference sequence). Partial CDR3 DNA: TGCAGTGCTAGTATGCAGGGGAATCAAGGC. Translation: CSASMQGNQG. The complete CDR3 reads CSASMQGNQGYTF.

On this clone itself: Read sequence stops 3 residues before the CDR3 end, and the germline J gene provides the missing end. The chain couples TRBV10-3 to TRBJ1-2; a weak D match, TRBD1 (6 bases). The CDR3 is 14 amino acids. Germline CDR1 and CDR2: ENHRY and SYGVKD. The DNA read from the CDR3 is TGTGCCATCAGTGAAAGTGGGGGGGCGGGTACC. Translated, it gives CAISESGGAGT. The full CDR3 is CAISESGGAGTYTF.

Comment on this clone: Read data end 3 residues before the CDR3 end; the end is taken from the germline J gene. J is TRBJ2-3 and V is TRBV18; 10 bases map to TRBD2. The CDR3 runs to 16 residues. With 4 bases clipped from V and 6 bases from J, the junction kept 10 bases outside the gene matches. Germline CDR1 and CDR2: KGHSH and LQKENI. The CDR3 here is CASSRLAGATSDTQYF. The CDR3 DNA, read in part, is TGTGCCAGCTCACGTCTAGCGGGGGCCACCTCGGATACG.

In the case of this clone: With the read ending 3 residues before the CDR3 end, the germline J gene is used to fill in that end. This chain uses TRBV6-1 with TRBJ1-4; D uncertain. Deletions cut 2 bases from V and 5 bases from J, with 12 bases between. Looked up from germline, CDR1 is MNHNS and CDR2 is SASEGT. The CDR3 totals 15 residues. The CDR3 protein is CASSESGHRNEKLFF. The covered CDR3 bases are TGTGCCAGCAGTGAATCTGGTCACCGGAATGAAAAA.

About this clone: Sequencing ends 3 residues short of the CDR3 end; the germline J gene provides the rest. This chain uses TRBV7-8 with TRBJ2-5; 12 nucleotides line up with TRBD2. The CDR3 contains 17 residues. Trimming at V came to 4 bases and at J to 2 bases, leaving 8 bases not matched to a gene. Germline V gene sequence: CDR1 SGHVS, CDR2 FQNEAQ. The CDR3: CASSSLRLAGAQETQYF. CDR3 DNA (partial): TGTGCCAGCAGCTCCCTCCGACTAGCGGGGGCGCAAGAGACC.

About this clone: A junction end diverges from the germline sequence, so it may reflect a read error. Partial CDR3 DNA: TGCGCCAGCAGCCGAACACAGGGGACTGGGGAAAAA. It codes for CASSRTQGTGEK. The full CDR3 reads CASSRTQGTGEKLFF. This chain joins TRBV4-2 and TRBJ1-4, with TRBD1 matching over 7 bases. Read data end 3 residues before the CDR3 end; the end is taken from the germline J gene. This CDR3 contains 15 residues. The germline gives CDR1 LGHNA, CDR2 YNFKEQ.

Regarding this clone: The read falls 3 residues short of the CDR3 end, and the missing part is taken from the germline J gene. The V gene is TRBV5-4, the J gene TRBJ2-7; D uncertain. Germline-derived CDR1 and CDR2 are SGHNT and YYREEE (reference sequence). Trimming removed 2 bases from V and 5 bases from J, with 11 bases in between. The CDR3 totals 13 residues. The CDR3 bases that were read are TGTGCCAGCAGCTTACAGACGCCCCACGAG. Translated, it gives CASSLQTPHE. The CDR3 as a whole reads CASSLQTPHEQYF.

About this clone itself: The read terminates 3 residues ahead of where the CDR3 ends, so the germline J gene completes it. The rearrangement uses TRBV6-2 or TRBV6-3 and TRBJ2-2; D might be TRBD1 (6 bases). The germline CDR1 and CDR2 sequences are MNHEY and SVGEGT. The length of the CDR3 is 14 residues. The CDR3 DNA, read in part, is TGTGCCAGCAGTTCCCTGGGGGCGAGTTCACCG. Translated: CASSSLGASSP. The whole CDR3 protein reads CASSSLGASSPLFF.

Of note for this clone: The DNA ends 3 residues before the CDR3 does, and the rest of the CDR3 is filled in from the germline J gene. The chain has TRBV6-2 or TRBV6-3 and TRBJ2-7; D not certain. V gave up 0 bases and J gave up 0 bases, with 12 bases separating them. CDR1 is MNHEY, CDR2 SVGEGT, per germline. The CDR3 extends over 16 amino acids. The sequenced part of the CDR3 DNA is TGTGCCAGCAGTTACTCGGCCAGCGTAACCTCCTACGAG. The encoded protein is CASSYSASVTSYE. The entire CDR3 sequence reads CASSYSASVTSYEQYF.

As concerns this clone: The missing CDR3 end, 3 residues past where the read stops, is filled in from the germline J gene. The chain joins TRBV5-5 to TRBJ2-3; 7 bases are shared with TRBD1. This CDR3 is 14 amino acids long. The germline V gene encodes CDR1 SGHKS and CDR2 YYEKEE (reference sequence). The part of the CDR3 DNA that was read is TGTGCCAGCAGCTTGGCAGGGGGTGGCGAGACG. This sequence encodes CASSLAGGGET. The CDR3 in its entirety is CASSLAGGGETQYF.

Remarks on this clone: The read ends 3 residues before the CDR3 terminus; that terminus is restored from the germline J gene. The chain recombines TRBV19 with TRBJ2-1; maybe TRBD2 (6 bases). This CDR3 is 15 amino acids long. The ends were cut back, 3 bases at V and 4 bases at J, with 13 bases in the middle. From germline, CDR1 is LNHDA and CDR2 SQIVND (reference sequence). The part of the CDR3 DNA that was read is TGTGCCAGTAGTATTTCGGCAGGGAGGTACAATGAG. Translated, it gives CASSISAGRYNE. The whole CDR3 sequence is CASSISAGRYNEQFF.

Comment on this clone: The CDR3 extends 3 residues past the end of the read, so its final part is completed from the germline J gene. This chain links TRBV7-8 with TRBJ2-7, with TRBD1 matching 7 bases. Germline CDR1 is SGHVS and CDR2 is FQNEAQ. The CDR3 loop spans 15 amino acids. J lost 2 bases, V lost 5 bases, and 9 bases had no gene match. CDR3 DNA, as far as it was read: TGTGCCAGCAGCCCGGACAGGAGCCAAACCTACGAG. Protein product: CASSPDRSQTYE. The complete CDR3 sequence is CASSPDRSQTYEQYF.

As regards this clone: The observed sequence ends 3 residues before the CDR3 terminus, with the missing tail filled in from the germline J gene. This chain links TRBV10-3 with TRBJ1-1; tentative D call: TRBD1 (6 bases). This CDR3 comprises 12 residues. Looked up from germline, CDR1 is ENHRY and CDR2 is SYGVKD. V was trimmed by 9 bases and J by 1 base, leaving 9 bases between them. CDR3 protein: CAIGQTNTEAFF. CDR3 DNA (partial): TGTGCCATAGGACAGACGAACACTGAA.

For this clone: The read falls 3 residues short of the CDR3 end, and the missing part is taken from the germline J gene. This specimen includes other DNA sequences encoding the same CDR3. The chain employs TRBV7-9 and TRBJ1-1, with D uncertain. This CDR3 comprises 15 residues. The germline V gene has CDR1 SEHNR and CDR2 FQNEAQ (reference sequence). Incomplete CDR3 DNA: TGTGCCAGCAGCTTAGGCGGGGTGAAGGAAGAGACC. It specifies CASSLGGVKEET. The entire CDR3 is CASSLGGVKEETAFF.

Concerning this clone: The CDR3 goes on 3 residues after the read ends, and that part is filled in from the germline J gene. The V call is TRBV7-9, the J call TRBJ1-5; TRBD1 might be the D (6 bases). V dropped 4 bases and J dropped 5 bases, with 15 bases sitting between them. CDR1 SEHNR and CDR2 FQNEAQ come from the germline V gene (reference sequence). The CDR3 is 15 amino acids. The CDR3 reads CASSSLGTKDQPQHF. Partial CDR3 DNA: TGTGCCAGCAGCTCGCTCGGGACAAAAGATCAGCCC.

A word on this clone: The read is 3 residues too short to cover the CDR3 end, so that end is filled in from the germline J gene. The chain joins TRBV20-1 to TRBJ2-3; tentative D call: TRBD1 (7 bases). The length of the CDR3 is 14 residues. Germline CDR1 reads DFQATT; CDR2 reads SNEGSKA (reference sequence). Incomplete CDR3 DNA: TGCAGTGCATTTCAGGGGGGCCAAGGGGAGACG. This codes for CSAFQGGQGET. The CDR3, in full, reads CSAFQGGQGETQYF.

On this clone itself: The read terminates 3 residues ahead of where the CDR3 ends, so the germline J gene completes it. The chain has TRBV7-2 and TRBJ1-2, with D unclear. The CDR3 is 13 residues long. The germline CDR1 and CDR2 sequences are SGHTA and FQGNSA. Incomplete CDR3 DNA: TGTGCCAGCAGCGAGGCGGGGTTAGAAGGC. Translating it yields CASSEAGLEG. The entire CDR3 is CASSEAGLEGYTF.

In the case of this clone: Sequencing ends 3 residues short of the CDR3 end; the germline J gene provides the rest. This chain connects TRBV20-1 to TRBJ2-1, with 11 bases fitting TRBD2. This CDR3 has 14 residues. Germline V gene lookup returns CDR1 DFQATT and CDR2 SNEGSKA (reference sequence). V shed 6 bases and J 4 bases; nucleotides not matched to a gene: 5. CDR3 DNA, as far as it was read: TGCAGTGCGGGAGCTAGCGGGGGGTACAATGAG. Translation: CSAGASGGYNE. The full CDR3 is CSAGASGGYNEQFF.

In regard to this clone: Read sequence stops 3 residues before the CDR3 end, and the germline J gene provides the missing end. The chain has TRBV7-2 and TRBJ2-7; 7 bases agree with TRBD1. The CDR3 has 12 amino acids. J gave up 4 bases and V 4 bases, and 1 base lay outside the gene matches. Germline V gene data show CDR1 as SGHTA and CDR2 as FQGNSA. This CDR3 is CASSSDRYEQYF. Partial CDR3 DNA: TGTGCCAGCAGCTCGGACAGGTACGAG.